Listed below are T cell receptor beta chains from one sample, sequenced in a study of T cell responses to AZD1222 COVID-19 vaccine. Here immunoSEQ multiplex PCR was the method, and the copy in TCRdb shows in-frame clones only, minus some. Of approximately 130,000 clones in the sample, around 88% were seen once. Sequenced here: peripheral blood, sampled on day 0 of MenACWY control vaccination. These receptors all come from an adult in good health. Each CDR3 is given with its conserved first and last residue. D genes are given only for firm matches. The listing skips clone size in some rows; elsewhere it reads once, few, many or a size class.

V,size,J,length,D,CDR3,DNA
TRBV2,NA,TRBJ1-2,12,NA,CASSVQGYGYTF,TGTGCCAGCAGTGTACAGGGATATGGCTACACCTTC
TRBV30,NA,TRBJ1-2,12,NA,CAWSSSVYGYTF,TGTGCCTGGAGTTCCAGCGTCTATGGCTACACCTTC
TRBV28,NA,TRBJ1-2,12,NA,CASSLTGYGYTF,TGTGCCAGCAGTTTGACAGGCTATGGCTACACCTTC
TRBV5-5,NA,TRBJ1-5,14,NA,CASSLGVTGQPQHF,TGTGCCAGCAGCTTAGGGGTCACGGGTCAGCCCCAGCATTTT
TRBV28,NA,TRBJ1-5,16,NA,CASSGLRGHSNQPQHF,TGTGCCAGCAGTGGGCTCAGGGGACATAGCAATCAGCCCCAGCATTTT
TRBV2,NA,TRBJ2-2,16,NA,CASSSLANSIPGELFF,TGTGCCAGCAGCTCCCTAGCGAACTCTATCCCCGGGGAGCTGTTTTTT
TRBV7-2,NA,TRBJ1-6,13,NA,CASSETPNSPLHF,TGTGCCAGCTCAGAGACACCTAATTCACCCCTCCACTTT
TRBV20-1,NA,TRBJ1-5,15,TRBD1,CSASISGQGNQPQHF,TGCAGTGCTAGTATTTCGGGACAGGGGAATCAGCCCCAGCATTTT
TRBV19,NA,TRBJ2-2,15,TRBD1,CASRPGQEITGELFF,TGTGCCAGTAGACCGGGACAGGAGATCACCGGGGAGCTGTTTTTT
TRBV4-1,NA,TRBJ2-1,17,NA,CASSQAKWPPLGNEQFF,TGCGCCAGCAGCCAAGCGAAGTGGCCACCCCTGGGAAATGAGCAGTTCTTC
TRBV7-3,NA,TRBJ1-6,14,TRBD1,CASSLGTDNSPLHF,TGTGCCAGCAGCCTCGGGACAGATAATTCACCCCTCCACTTT
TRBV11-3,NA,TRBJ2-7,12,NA,CASKDLSYEQYF,TGTGCCAGCAAGGACCTCTCCTACGAGCAGTACTTC
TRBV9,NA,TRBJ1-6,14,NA,CASSGWGRGSPLHF,TGTGCCAGCAGCGGATGGGGTCGTGGTTCACCCCTCCACTTT
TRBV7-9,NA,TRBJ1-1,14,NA,CASSLVGHNTEAFF,TGTGCCAGCAGCTTAGTGGGGCATAACACTGAAGCTTTCTTT
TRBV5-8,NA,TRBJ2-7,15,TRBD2,CASSTDGREWVEQYF,TGTGCCAGCAGCACCGACGGGCGGGAGTGGGTCGAGCAGTACTTC
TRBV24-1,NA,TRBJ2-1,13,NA,CATSDGSNNEQFF,TGTGCCACCAGCGATGGGAGCAACAATGAGCAGTTCTTC
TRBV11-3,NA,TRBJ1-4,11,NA,CASSLREKLFF,TGTGCCAGCAGCTTACGAGAAAAACTGTTTTTT
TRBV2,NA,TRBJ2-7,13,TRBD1,CARGGTGSREQYF,TGTGCCAGGGGAGGGACAGGGTCACGCGAGCAGTACTTC
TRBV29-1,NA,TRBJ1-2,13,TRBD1,CSVETGKGYGYTF,TGCAGCGTTGAGACAGGGAAAGGCTATGGCTACACCTTC
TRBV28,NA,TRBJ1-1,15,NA,CASSPPPGRHTEAFF,TGTGCCAGCAGTCCGCCCCCGGGACGGCACACTGAAGCTTTCTTT
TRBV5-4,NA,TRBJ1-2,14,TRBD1,CASSFGTDNYGYTF,TGTGCCAGCAGCTTCGGGACAGATAACTATGGCTACACCTTC
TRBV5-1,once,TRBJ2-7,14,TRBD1,CASSVGQGFDEQYF,TGCGCCAGCAGCGTGGGACAGGGGTTTGACGAGCAGTACTTC
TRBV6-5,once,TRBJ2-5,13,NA,CASRPLAVETQYF,TGTGCCAGCAGACCTCTAGCAGTCGAGACCCAGTACTTC